This T cell receptor (beta chain) was identified in a study of blood T cell repertoires in COVID-19. Study overall: The origin of the acute and convalescent COVID-19 samples was the United States, Italy and Spain. Sources were T cells, B-cell-depleted T cells, or PBMCs; the material itself was cDNA or gDNA.

Original processing methods: Amplifying reference gene primers gave estimates of nucleated cell counts. Generated by immunoSEQ multiplex PCR, the TCRdb table keeps only in-frame clones and is missing some. V and J calls and clone size come straight from that table; D and trimming were deduced from the DNA. In the table there are over 100,000 clones, roughly nine tenths of which are singletons. This CDR3 is built from 21 residues. V shed 5 bases and J 0 bases; nucleotides not matched to a gene: 21. Germline V gene sequence: CDR1 LNHDA, CDR2 SQIVND (reference sequence). The sequencing input was peripheral blood. This receptor was obtained from a human donor in a cohort sampled during active COVID-19. The chain employs TRBV19 and TRBJ1-5; TRBD1 aligns across 8 bases. The DNA of the CDR3 is TGTGCCAGTAGTCTGCGTCCCGGGACAGGTACCCCCCCTATTAGCAATCAGCCCCAGCATTTT. It yields the protein CASSLRPGTGTPPISNQPQHF.